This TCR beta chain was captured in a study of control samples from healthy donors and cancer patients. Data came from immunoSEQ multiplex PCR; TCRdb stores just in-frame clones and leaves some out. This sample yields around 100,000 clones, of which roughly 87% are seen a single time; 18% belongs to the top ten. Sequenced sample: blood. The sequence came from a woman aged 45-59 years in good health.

The CDR3 DNA sequence: TGTGCCAGCAGTTTCGGGACAGCCTCCGGCTATGGCTACACCTTC. This codes for CASSFGTASGYGYTF. The chain carries TRBV27 and TRBJ1-2, with 7 bases aligning to TRBD1. Trimming cost V 3 bases and J 4 bases; bases outside gene matches: 8. The CDR3 covers 15 residues. The germline CDR1 and CDR2 sequences are MNHEY and SMNVEV (reference sequence).